Shown below are 25 T cell receptor beta chains from a single sample sequenced in a study of siplizumab effects on memory and regulatory T cells. TCRdb keeps only in-frame clones here, not all; method: immunoSEQ multiplex PCR. The sample comprises approximately 50,000 clones, about 94% of which are singletons, and 17% rests with the top ten. The material sequenced was CD8+ T cells sorted from blood. These receptors were obtained from a human donor in good health.

This clone was found a few times. V gene TRBV27 combines with J gene TRBJ1-5, with D unresolved. The CDR3 runs to 13 residues. Trimming took off 3 bases at V and 5 bases at J, with 8 bases between the two ends. Germline values: CDR1 MNHEY, CDR2 SMNVEV (reference sequence). The CDR3 loop reads CASSLDRDQPQHF. CDR3 bases: TGTGCCAGCAGTTTGGACCGAGATCAGCCCCAGCATTTT.

The J gene is TRBJ2-3, the V gene TRBV15; D might be TRBD2 (5 bases). V was trimmed by 0 bases and J by 0 bases, leaving 7 bases between them. The CDR3 extends over 15 amino acids. CDR1 is LNHNV and CDR2 is YYDKDF in the germline V gene (reference sequence). The CDR3 bases are TGTGCCACCAGCAGAGATTTAGCGAGCACAGATACGCAGTATTTT. Translated: CATSRDLASTDTQYF. The full variable domain, in which reference TRBV15 and TRBJ2-3 provide the parts outside the CDR3, is DAMVIQNPRYQVTQFGKPVTLSCSQTLNHNVMYWYQQKSSQAPKLLFHYYDKDFNNEADTPDNFQSRRPNTSFCFLDIRSPGLGDTAMYLCATSRDLASTDTQYFGPGTRLTVL.

The chain employs TRBV7-9 and TRBJ1-2, with D perhaps matching TRBD1 (5 bases). Germline V lookup: CDR1 SEHNR, CDR2 FQNEAQ (reference sequence). This CDR3 has 14 residues. Between the trimmed V and J ends, which lost 7 bases and 4 bases, there was a span of 16 bases. The CDR3 is CASTTGSRAYGYTF. CDR3 coding DNA: TGTGCCAGCACCACTGGAAGCAGGGCCTATGGCTACACCTTC.

The chain carries TRBV18 and TRBJ2-1; no definite D call. CDR1 KGHSH and CDR2 LQKENI come from the germline V gene. This CDR3 contains 13 residues. V lost 0 bases, J lost 5 bases, and 5 bases lay in between. The CDR3 is CASSPPWDNEQFF. The CDR3 DNA sequence: TGTGCCAGCTCACCACCGTGGGACAATGAGCAGTTCTTC. Drawing the rest from reference TRBV18 and TRBJ2-1, the complete variable domain is NAGVMQNPRHLVRRRGQEARLRCSPMKGHSHVYWYRQLPEEGLKFMVYLQKENIIDESGMPKERFSAEFPKEGPSILRIQQVVRGDSAAYFCASSPPWDNEQFFGPGTRLTVL.

V and J are TRBV5-1 and TRBJ2-5; 9 bases are a match to TRBD2. The CDR3 consists of 17 residues. Trimming removed 0 bases from V and 1 base from J; junction bases left unmatched: 7. Germline V gives CDR1 SGHRS, CDR2 YFSETQ. The CDR3 nucleotides read TGCGCCAGCAGCTTGGGTCGCAGTAGCGGGGGCCAAGAGACCCAGTACTTC. It encodes CASSLGRSSGGQETQYF.

This sequence joins TRBV28 and TRBJ2-5; D possibly uses TRBD1 or TRBD2 (6 bases each). The germline CDR1 and CDR2 sequences are MDHEN and SYDVKM. The CDR3 totals 14 residues. Trimming stripped 9 bases from V and 5 bases from J, with 19 bases between. DNA for the CDR3: TGTGCCAGTGGGGGGCAGGGAGGTTTTGAGACCCAGTACTTC. Its protein is CASGGQGGFETQYF.

The chain couples TRBV4-1 to TRBJ2-7; no firm D call. There are 13 residues in the CDR3. Germline CDR1 reads MGHRA; CDR2 reads YSYEKL. V lost 4 bases and J 1 base, leaving 8 bases between the germline ends. CDR3 coding DNA: TGCGCCAGCAGCCCTAGGGTTTCCTACGAGCAGTACTTC. It translates to CASSPRVSYEQYF.

This clone was observed a single time. V and J are TRBV19 and TRBJ2-1; D is undetermined. The CDR3 loop spans 12 amino acids. Trimming removed 6 bases at V and 5 bases at J, with 8 bases between. Germline CDR1 reads LNHDA; CDR2 reads SQIVND (reference sequence). The CDR3 coding sequence is TGTGCCAGTAGCCAAAGGGACAATGAGCAGTTCTTC. Its translation: CASSQRDNEQFF. Combining the CDR3 with reference TRBV19 and TRBJ2-1 gives the whole variable domain DGGITQSPKYLFRKEGQNVTLSCEQNLNHDAMYWYRQDPGQGLRLIYYSQIVNDFQKGDIAEGYSVSREKKESFPLTVTSAQKNPTAFYLCASSQRDNEQFFGPGTRLTVL.

In nucleotides, the CDR3 is TGTGCCAGCAGCTTAGGGACAGGGGGTGGTGGCACTGAAGCTTTCTTT. Translated, it gives CASSLGTGGGGTEAFF. This rearrangement joins TRBV7-6 to TRBJ1-1, with 10 bases fitting TRBD1. CDR3 length: 16 residues. The junction had 6 bases not matched to a gene; V was cut back by 1 base and J by 4 bases. The germline CDR1 and CDR2 sequences are SGHVS and FNYEAQ. The full variable domain, its missing parts supplied by reference TRBV7-6 and TRBJ1-1, is GAGVSQSPRYKVTKRGQDVALRCDPISGHVSLYWYRQALGQGPEFLTYFNYEAQQDKSGLPNDRFSAERPEGSISTLTIQRTEQRDSAMYRCASSLGTGGGGTEAFFGQGTRLTVV.

This sequence joins TRBV30 and TRBJ2-7; unclear D gene. V was pared by 0 bases and J by 6 bases, with 15 bases between. The CDR3 contains 14 residues. CDR1 and CDR2 (germline): GTSNPN, SVGIG (reference sequence). The CDR3 loop reads CAWSVGIRSPEQYF. The CDR3 nucleotides read TGTGCCTGGAGTGTGGGGATCCGGTCCCCCGAGCAGTACTTC.

The chain recombines TRBV14 with TRBJ2-2, with D tentatively TRBD1 (6 bases). The CDR3 spans 13 residues. Germline loops: CDR1 SGHDN, CDR2 FVKESK. V lost 4 bases and J lost 6, with 9 bases in between. The CDR3 DNA reads as TGTGCCAGCAGCCTTACAGGGTCCGGGGAGCTGTTTTTT. Its translation: CASSLTGSGELFF.

This chain links TRBV7-9 with TRBJ2-2, with 11 bases that match TRBD2. The length of the CDR3 is 17 residues. V lost 5 bases and J lost 6; bases outside the gene matches: 11. Looked up from germline, CDR1 is SEHNR and CDR2 is FQNEAQ (reference sequence). The DNA for the CDR3 is TGTGCCAGCAGCCCGAAAAGGACTAGCGGGCGACCCGGGGAGCTGTTTTTT. Translated, it gives CASSPKRTSGRPGELFF.

The chain recombines TRBV27 with TRBJ2-5; 7 nucleotides agree with TRBD1. V gave up 10 bases and J gave up 3 bases; unmatched junction bases: 11. CDR1 and CDR2 (germline): MNHEY, SMNVEV (reference sequence). There are 14 residues in the CDR3. For the CDR3, the DNA is TGTGCCACATCACTCCTAGGGGGCGAAGAGACCCAGTACTTC. This codes for CATSLLGGEETQYF.

This clone was observed a single time. The rearrangement uses TRBV11-2 and TRBJ2-3; D gene uncertain. The V and J ends lost 0 bases and 0 bases respectively, with 7 bases between them. Germline V gene data show CDR1 as SGHAT and CDR2 as FQNNGV. The CDR3 length is 15 residues. The CDR3 DNA reads as TGTGCCAGCAGCTTAGAGGGTCCTAGCACAGATACGCAGTATTTT. The encoded protein is CASSLEGPSTDTQYF.

The chain couples TRBV19 to TRBJ2-1, with 12 bases fitting TRBD2. CDR3 length: 15 amino acids. Germline loops: CDR1 LNHDA, CDR2 SQIVND (reference sequence). After removal of 5 bases from V and 2 bases from J, the junction contained 1 base not matched to a gene. CDR3 sequence: CASSSSGRAYNEQFF. The CDR3 nucleotides read TGTGCCAGTAGTTCTAGCGGGAGGGCCTACAATGAGCAGTTCTTC.

The chain recombines TRBV6-5 with TRBJ2-1, with 7 nucleotides matching TRBD1. V dropped 5 bases and J dropped 8; count of bases not matched to a gene: 9. CDR1 and CDR2 (germline): MNHEY, SVGAGI. The CDR3 is made up of 14 amino acids. Here the CDR3 reads CASSHTDQGDEQFF. The CDR3 DNA reads as TGTGCCAGCAGTCACACAGACCAGGGGGATGAGCAGTTCTTC.

This chain joins TRBV6-6 and TRBJ2-2; TRBD1 might be the D (5 bases). Per the germline V gene, CDR1 is MNHNY and CDR2 is SVGAGI (reference sequence). The length of the CDR3 is 12 residues. The CDR3 protein is CAFGAATGELFF. CDR3 sequence (DNA): TGTGCGTTTGGGGCTGCCACCGGGGAGCTGTTTTTT.

The chain couples TRBV9 to TRBJ1-1; D not resolved. Looked up from germline, CDR1 is SGDLS and CDR2 is YYNGEE. CDR3 size: 13 residues. Trimming took off 3 bases at V and 3 bases at J, with 9 bases between the two ends. The CDR3 bases are TGTGCCAGCAGCGCCGCCGCCCACACTGAAGCTTTCTTT. As protein: CASSAAAHTEAFF.

The chain is built from TRBV28 and TRBJ1-2; maybe TRBD1 (6 bases). CDR1 is MDHEN and CDR2 is SYDVKM in the germline V gene. Trimming took off 2 bases at V and 5 bases at J, with 9 bases between the two ends. The CDR3 loop spans 13 amino acids. For the CDR3, the DNA is TGTGCCAGCAGTTTAAGGGGGATTTATGGCTACACCTTC. Translated: CASSLRGIYGYTF.

This rearrangement joins TRBV1 to TRBJ1-1; the table's TRBD1 call for D was not verified on the DNA. TRBV1 is a pseudogene locus. The CDR3 has 14 residues. The CDR3 is CTTFYRTGRIEAFF. CDR3 nucleotides: TGCACCACCTTTTACCGGACAGGGAGGATTGAAGCTTTCTTT.

This clone was observed once. This rearrangement joins TRBV27 to TRBJ2-7; D not certain. Germline CDR1 reads MNHEY; CDR2 reads SMNVEV (reference sequence). The CDR3 runs to 17 residues. With 5 bases removed from V and 2 bases from J, the gap between germline ends came to 22 bases. The CDR3 DNA reads as TGTGCCAGCAGTCCCACATCCATGACATACTCGACCTACGAGCAGTACTTC. Protein: CASSPTSMTYSTYEQYF.

This chain joins TRBV2 and TRBJ1-1; a weak D match, TRBD1 (5 bases). Deletions cut 8 bases from V and 9 bases from J, with 25 bases between. This CDR3 has 15 amino acids. CDR1 SNHLY and CDR2 FYNNEI come from the germline V gene. CDR3 in DNA: TGTGCCAGCGGGTGGGGCAGCGGCTACGAAGGAAAAGCTTTCTTT. This translates into CASGWGSGYEGKAFF.

In this sample, this clone turned up once. The chain couples TRBV7-3 to TRBJ2-7, with D possibly matching TRBD1 (6 bases). Trimming removed 5 bases at V and 5 bases at J, with 10 bases between. CDR1 and CDR2 (germline): SGHTA, FQGTGA. The CDR3 extends over 12 amino acids. The CDR3 DNA follows: TGTGCCAGCAGCGTACAGGGAGACGAGCAGTACTTC. Amino acids: CASSVQGDEQYF.

This chain links TRBV11-2 with TRBJ1-1; 8 bases are shared with TRBD1. Germline assignment: CDR1 SGHAT and CDR2 FQNNGV. V was clipped by 4 bases and J by 6 bases; unmatched bases: 10. The CDR3 contains 15 residues. The CDR3 DNA is TGTGCCAGCAGCTCCTGGACAGGGAAGGACGCTGAAGCTTTCTTT. It translates to CASSSWTGKDAEAFF.

The V and J genes are TRBV5-4 and TRBJ1-2; D not certain. Trimming removed 2 bases from V and 7 bases from J, with 15 bases in between. The CDR3 length is 14 residues. CDR1 and CDR2 (germline): SGHNT, YYREEE (reference sequence). The DNA for the CDR3 is TGTGCCAGCAGCTTCGTCGACACCTCGAGTGGCTACACCTTC. This gives the protein CASSFVDTSSGYTF. The full variable domain, in which reference TRBV5-4 and TRBJ1-2 provide the parts outside the CDR3, is ETGVTQSPTHLIKTRGQQVTLRCSSQSGHNTVSWYQQALGQGPQFIFQYYREEENGRGNFPPRFSGLQFPNYSSELNVNALELDDSALYLCASSFVDTSSGYTFGSGTRLTVV.